In this sample, the clone carrying this T cell receptor beta chain turned up once. Vbeta (60) and Jbeta (13) primers were used in the PCR. Data came from immunoSEQ multiplex PCR; TCRdb stores just in-frame clones and leaves some out. The table lists 90,000 to 130,000 clones, approximately 70% of them singletons. V was clipped by 3 bases and J by 8 bases; unmatched bases: 12. The germline CDR1 and CDR2 sequences are SGHDT and YYEEEE. The CDR3 has 16 amino acids. The record originates from a study of cytomegalovirus exposure and HLA in healthy donors. The sequence was obtained from a man aged 25 to 45 in good health and CMV-seropositive. The specimen was PBMCs. The rearrangement uses TRBV5-6 and TRBJ2-1; TRBD1 matches at 9 bases. CDR3 DNA: TGTGCCAGCAGCTCAACCTACAGGGGGCAGGCGGATGAGCAGTTCTTC. Translated, it gives CASSSTYRGQADEQFF.